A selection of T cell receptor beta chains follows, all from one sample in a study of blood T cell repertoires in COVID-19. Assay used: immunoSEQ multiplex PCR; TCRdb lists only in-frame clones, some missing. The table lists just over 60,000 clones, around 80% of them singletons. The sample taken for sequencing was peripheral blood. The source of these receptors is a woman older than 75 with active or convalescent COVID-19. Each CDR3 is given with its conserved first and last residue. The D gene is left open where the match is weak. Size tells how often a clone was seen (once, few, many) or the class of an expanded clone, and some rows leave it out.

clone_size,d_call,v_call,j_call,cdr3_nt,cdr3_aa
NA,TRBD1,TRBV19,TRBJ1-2,TGTGCCAGTAGTACTCAGCGGGACAGGTCCGCCTATGCTGGCTACACCTTC,CASSTQRDRSAYAGYTF
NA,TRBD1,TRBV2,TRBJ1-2,TGTGCCAGCAGTGGGAGGACAGGGGGGCATGGCTACACCTTC,CASSGRTGGHGYTF
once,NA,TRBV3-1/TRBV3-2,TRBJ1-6,TGTGCCAGCAGCCAAGGGGGGCGGTTTAATTCACCCCTCCACTTT,CASSQGGRFNSPLHF
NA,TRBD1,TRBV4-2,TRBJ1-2,TGTGCCAGCAGCCGGGGGACAGGGGCAGGTGGCTACACCTTC,CASSRGTGAGGYTF
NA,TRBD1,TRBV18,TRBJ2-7,TGTGCCAGCTCACCTCAGACAGGGGGTGAGCAGTACTTC,CASSPQTGGEQYF
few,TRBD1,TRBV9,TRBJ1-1,TGTGCCAGCAGCGTCGGGACAGGAAGCAACACTGAAGCTTTCTTT,CASSVGTGSNTEAFF
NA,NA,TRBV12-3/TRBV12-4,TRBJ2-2,TGTGCCAGCAGTTTACAGGGGGAGCTGTTTTTT,CASSLQGELFF
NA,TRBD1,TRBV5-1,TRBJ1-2,TGCGCCAGCAGCTTGGGGCTGGGACAGGGATTTGACTATGGCTACACCTTC,CASSLGLGQGFDYGYTF
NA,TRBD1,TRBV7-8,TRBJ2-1,TGTGCCAGCAGCTTATCCGGGACAGGTATATACAATGAGCAGTTCTTC,CASSLSGTGIYNEQFF
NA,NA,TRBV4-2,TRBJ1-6,TGTGCCAGCAGCCAAGAGCCGCCGGGTTCCGCTTATAATTCACCCCTCCACTTT,CASSQEPPGSAYNSPLHF
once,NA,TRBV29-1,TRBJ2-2,TGCAGCGTTGACAACCAACTTACCGGGGAGCTGTTTTTT,CSVDNQLTGELFF
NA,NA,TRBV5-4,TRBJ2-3,TGTGCCAGCAGCCAAGGACTTTCCACAGATACGCAGTATTTT,CASSQGLSTDTQYF
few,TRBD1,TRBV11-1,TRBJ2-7,TGTGCCAGCAGCTCCCCTCAGGGGGCCGTCTCCTACGAGCAGTACTTC,CASSSPQGAVSYEQYF
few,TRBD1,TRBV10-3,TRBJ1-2,TGTGCCATCAGTGAAGGGACAGGGTACAGCTATGGCTACACCTTC,CAISEGTGYSYGYTF
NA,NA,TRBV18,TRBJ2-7,TGTGCCAGCTCGCCGGACTATGCGGCTTACGAGCAGTACTTC,CASSPDYAAYEQYF
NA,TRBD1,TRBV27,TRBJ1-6,TGTGCCAGCACCCGAGACAGGGGCACCGCGCCCCTCCACTTT,CASTRDRGTAPLHF
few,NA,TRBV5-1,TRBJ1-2,TGCGCCAGCAGCTTGGGGCAGCCCGGGGGCTACACCTTC,CASSLGQPGGYTF
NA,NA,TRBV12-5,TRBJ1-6,TGTGCTACCAGGGTGGATTGGTCACCCCTCCACTTT,CATRVDWSPLHF
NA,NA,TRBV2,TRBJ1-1,TGTGCCAGCAGTGAAGCCCTTCGGCGGTCGGACACTGAAGCTTTCTTT,CASSEALRRSDTEAFF
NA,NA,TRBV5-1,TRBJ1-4,TGCGCCAGCAGCCCGGGAGGTGCTAATGAAAAACTGTTTTTT,CASSPGGANEKLFF
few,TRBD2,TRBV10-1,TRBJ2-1,TGCGCCAGCAGTGCTAGCGGGGGGGCAAATGAGCAGTTCTTC,CASSASGGANEQFF
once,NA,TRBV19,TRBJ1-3,TGTGCCTCAACCTGGGGGGGCTCTGGAAACACCATATATTTT,CASTWGGSGNTIYF
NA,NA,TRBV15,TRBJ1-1,TGTGCCACCAGCAGTTGGGGCTCGGCGAACACTGAAGCTTTCTTT,CATSSWGSANTEAFF
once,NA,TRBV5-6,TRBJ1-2,TGTGCCAGCAGCTCTCGATCAGGGTACGGCTACACCTTC,CASSSRSGYGYTF
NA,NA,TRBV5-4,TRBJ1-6,TGTGCCACCCGACTTAATAATTCACCCCTCCACTTT,CATRLNNSPLHF
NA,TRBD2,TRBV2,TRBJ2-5,TGTGCCAGGGGGGGGATCGAGACCCAGTACTTC,CARGGIETQYF
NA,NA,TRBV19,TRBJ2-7,TGTGCCAGTAGTAGCTCCGGGGGTCGCGAGCAGTACTTC,CASSSSGGREQYF
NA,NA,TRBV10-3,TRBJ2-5,TGTGCCTCTTCGTTTAGAGGACAGAGGCCAGAGACCCAGTACTTC,CASSFRGQRPETQYF
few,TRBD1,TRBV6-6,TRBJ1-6,TGTGCCAGCAGTTACTCGATAGGGGGCTCTGATTCACCCCTCCACTTT,CASSYSIGGSDSPLHF
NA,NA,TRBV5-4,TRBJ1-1,TGTGCCAGCAGCTTTACAGGGATCCCTGAAGCTTTCTTT,CASSFTGIPEAFF
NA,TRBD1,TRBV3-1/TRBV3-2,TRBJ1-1,TGTGCCAGCAGGGACAGGTGGAACACTGAAGCTTTCTTT,CASRDRWNTEAFF
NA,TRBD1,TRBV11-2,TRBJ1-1,TGTGCCAGCAGCCCTAGACAGGGCACTGAAGCTTTCTTT,CASSPRQGTEAFF
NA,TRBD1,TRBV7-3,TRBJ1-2,TGTGCCAGCAGCTTAAATGCTCCCCAGGGGGCCTATGGCTACACCTTC,CASSLNAPQGAYGYTF
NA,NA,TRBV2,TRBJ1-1,TGTGCCAGCGGAGGGGCCGTGAACACTGAAGCTTTCTTT,CASGGAVNTEAFF
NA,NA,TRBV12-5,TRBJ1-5,TGTGCTAGTGGTTTGGAAGGCGGGGGGCGACAGCCCCAGCATTTT,CASGLEGGGRQPQHF
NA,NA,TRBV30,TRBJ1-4,TGTGCCTGGAGCCCCAAGACAGGAGCTCGAGAAAAACTGTTTTTT,CAWSPKTGAREKLFF
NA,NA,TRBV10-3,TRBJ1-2,TGTGCCATCAGTGAGGAACCGGTCTATGGCTACACCTTC,CAISEEPVYGYTF
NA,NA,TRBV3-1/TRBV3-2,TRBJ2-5,TGTGCCAGCAGCCAAGTGCAGGGGCCTTTGAAGACCCAGTACTTC,CASSQVQGPLKTQYF
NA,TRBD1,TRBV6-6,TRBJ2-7,TGTGCCAGCAGCTGGACAGGTTCCGAGCAGTACTTC,CASSWTGSEQYF
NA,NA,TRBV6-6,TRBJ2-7,TGTGCCAGCAGTTACTGGTCCTGGCAGTCCTACGAGCAGTACTTC,CASSYWSWQSYEQYF
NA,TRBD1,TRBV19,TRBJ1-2,TGTGCCAGTAGCCCGGACAGGCGATCCTATGGCTACACCTTC,CASSPDRRSYGYTF
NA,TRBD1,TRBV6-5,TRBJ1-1,TGTGCCAGCAACCCCCAGGGGGTCTACACTGAAGCTTTCTTT,CASNPQGVYTEAFF
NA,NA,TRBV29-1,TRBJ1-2,TGCAGCGTGGGCAGTCGGGATAGCGGCTACACCTTC,CSVGSRDSGYTF
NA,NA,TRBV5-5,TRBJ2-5,TGTGCCAGCAGCGGACATGGACAGTACCAAGAGACCCAGTACTTC,CASSGHGQYQETQYF
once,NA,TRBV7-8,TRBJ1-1,TGTGCCAGCAGCTTAGTTAGGCAGGGCCCTGAAGCTTTCTTT,CASSLVRQGPEAFF
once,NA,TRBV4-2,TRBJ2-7,TGTGCCAGCAGCCCTGGACAGTTTTCCTACGAGCAGTACTTC,CASSPGQFSYEQYF
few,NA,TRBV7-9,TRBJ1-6,TGTGCCAGCACCCAGGGCAGGGGTTCACCCCTCCACTTT,CASTQGRGSPLHF
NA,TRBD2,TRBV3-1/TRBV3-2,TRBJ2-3,TGTGCCAGCAGCCAAGATTGGGCGGGGGGGCCGTCAGATACGCAGTATTTT,CASSQDWAGGPSDTQYF
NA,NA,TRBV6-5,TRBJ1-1,TGTGCCAGCAGTTACCTCCCCGGGAACACTGAAGCTTTCTTT,CASSYLPGNTEAFF
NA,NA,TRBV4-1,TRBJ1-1,TGCGCCAGCAGCCAAGATGGTAGGGGGGGGACTGAAGCTTTCTTT,CASSQDGRGGTEAFF
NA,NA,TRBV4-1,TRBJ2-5,TGCGCCAGCAGCCCCCTAGGCCAAGAGACCCAGTACTTC,CASSPLGQETQYF
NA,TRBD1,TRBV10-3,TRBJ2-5,TGTGCCACTGGACAGGGAGGTTCGGGGAAGACCCAGTACTTC,CATGQGGSGKTQYF
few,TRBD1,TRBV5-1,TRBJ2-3,TGCGCCAGCAGCTTGGGAAGGACAGGGTCCACAGATACGCAGTATTTT,CASSLGRTGSTDTQYF
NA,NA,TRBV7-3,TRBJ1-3,TGTGCCAGCAGCCTAGGACCAGGGATGGGAAACACCATATATTTT,CASSLGPGMGNTIYF
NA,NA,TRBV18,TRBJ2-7,TGTGCCAGCTCACCAAATTGGGCGAACGAGCAGTACTTC,CASSPNWANEQYF
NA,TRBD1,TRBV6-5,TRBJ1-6,TGTGCCAGCACCTCGTCTGGACAGGGGGATTCACCCCTCCACTTT,CASTSSGQGDSPLHF
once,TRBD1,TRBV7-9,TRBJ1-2,TGTGCCAGCAGCTTAGGGGACAGACATAACTATGGCTACACCTTC,CASSLGDRHNYGYTF
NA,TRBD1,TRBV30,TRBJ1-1,TGTGCCTATGAAGGGGGCTGGATCACTGAAGCTTTCTTT,CAYEGGWITEAFF